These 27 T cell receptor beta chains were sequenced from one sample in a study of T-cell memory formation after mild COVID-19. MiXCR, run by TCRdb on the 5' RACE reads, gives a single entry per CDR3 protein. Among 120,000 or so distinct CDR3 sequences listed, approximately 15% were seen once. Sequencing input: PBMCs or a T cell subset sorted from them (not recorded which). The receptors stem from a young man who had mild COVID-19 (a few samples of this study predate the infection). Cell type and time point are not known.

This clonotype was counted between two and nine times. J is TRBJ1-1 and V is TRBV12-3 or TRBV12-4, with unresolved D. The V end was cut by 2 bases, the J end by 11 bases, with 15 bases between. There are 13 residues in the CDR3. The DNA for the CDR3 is TGTGCCAGCAGTTTAAACCCCGTACCCCGGGCTTTCTTT. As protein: CASSLNPVPRAFF.

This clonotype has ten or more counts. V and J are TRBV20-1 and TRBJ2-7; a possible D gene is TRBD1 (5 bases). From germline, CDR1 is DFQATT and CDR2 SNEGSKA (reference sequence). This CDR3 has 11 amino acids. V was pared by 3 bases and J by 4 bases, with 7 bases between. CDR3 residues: CSARSGYEQYV. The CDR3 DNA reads TGCAGTGCTAGGTCAGGGTACGAGCAGTACGTC.

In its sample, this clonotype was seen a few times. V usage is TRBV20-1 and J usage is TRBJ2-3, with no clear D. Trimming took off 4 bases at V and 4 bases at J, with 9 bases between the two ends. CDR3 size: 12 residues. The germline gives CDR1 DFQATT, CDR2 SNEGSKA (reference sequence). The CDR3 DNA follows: TGCAGTGCTATCAATAGGGCAGATACGCAGTATTTT. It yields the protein CSAINRADTQYF.

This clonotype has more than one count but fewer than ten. The CDR3 bases are TGTGCCAGCAGTCGTATAGCGGGTTCTGGCGGTGAGCAGTTCTTC. Its protein is CASSRIAGSGGEQFF. The V call is TRBV6-5, the J call TRBJ2-1; 7 positions match TRBD2. Germline CDR1 and CDR2: MNHEY and SVGAGI. Trimming cost V 5 bases and J 9 bases; bases outside gene matches: 13. The CDR3 runs 15 residues.

CDR3 residues: CASSFRAGGAETQYF. CDR3 DNA sequence: TGTGCCAGCAGCTTTCGGGCGGGGGGTGCAGAGACCCAGTACTTC. This chain connects TRBV3-1 to TRBJ2-5; TRBD2 matches at 8 bases. This CDR3 comprises 15 residues. Germline values: CDR1 LGHDT, CDR2 YNNKEL (reference sequence). Trimming at V came to 5 bases and at J to 4 bases, leaving 9 bases not matched to a gene.

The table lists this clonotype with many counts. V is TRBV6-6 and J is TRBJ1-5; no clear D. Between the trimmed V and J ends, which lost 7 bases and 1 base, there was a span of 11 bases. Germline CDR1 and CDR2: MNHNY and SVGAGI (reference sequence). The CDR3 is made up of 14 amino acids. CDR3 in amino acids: CASTPSDSNQPQHF. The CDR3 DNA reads TGTGCCAGCACTCCGAGCGACAGCAATCAGCCCCAGCATTTT.

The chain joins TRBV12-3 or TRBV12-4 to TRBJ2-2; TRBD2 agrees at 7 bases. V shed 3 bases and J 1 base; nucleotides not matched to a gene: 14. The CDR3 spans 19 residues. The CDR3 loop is CASSFPGTTRRGNTGELFF. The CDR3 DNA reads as TGTGCCAGCAGTTTCCCCGGGACTACCAGACGGGGGAACACCGGGGAGCTGTTTTTT.

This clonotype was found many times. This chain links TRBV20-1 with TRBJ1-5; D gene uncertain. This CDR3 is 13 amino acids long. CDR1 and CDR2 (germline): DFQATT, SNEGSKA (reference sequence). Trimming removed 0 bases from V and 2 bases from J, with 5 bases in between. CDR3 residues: CSARDGGNQPQHF. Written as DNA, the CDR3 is TGCAGTGCTAGAGATGGGGGCAATCAGCCCCAGCATTTT.

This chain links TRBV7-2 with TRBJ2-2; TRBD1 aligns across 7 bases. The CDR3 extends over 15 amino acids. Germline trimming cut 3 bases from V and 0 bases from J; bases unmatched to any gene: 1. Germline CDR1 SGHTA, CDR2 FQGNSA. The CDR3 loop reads CASSLGQPNTGELFF. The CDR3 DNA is TGTGCCAGCAGCTTGGGACAGCCGAACACCGGGGAGCTGTTTTTT.

CDR3 sequence reads: CASSRWSTLSTEAFF. The CDR3 region has the DNA TGTGCCAGTAGTAGATGGAGCACGCTGAGCACTGAAGCTTTCTTT. V and J are TRBV19 and TRBJ1-1; D call uncertain. The CDR3 covers 15 residues. Looked up from germline, CDR1 is LNHDA and CDR2 is SQIVND (reference sequence). Between the trimmed V and J ends, which lost 4 bases and 4 bases, there was a span of 16 bases. Based on the CDR3 plus reference TRBV19 and TRBJ1-1, the full variable domain is DGGITQSPKYLFRKEGQNVTLSCEQNLNHDAMYWYRQDPGQGLRLIYYSQIVNDFQKGDIAEGYSVSREKKESFPLTVTSAQKNPTAFYLCASSRWSTLSTEAFFGQGTRLTVV.

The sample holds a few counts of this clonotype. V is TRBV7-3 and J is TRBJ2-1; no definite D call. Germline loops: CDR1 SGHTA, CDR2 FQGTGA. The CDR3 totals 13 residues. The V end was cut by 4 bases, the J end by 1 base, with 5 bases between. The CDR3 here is CASSSQSYNEQFF. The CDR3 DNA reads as TGTGCCAGCAGCTCCCAGTCCTACAATGAGCAGTTCTTC. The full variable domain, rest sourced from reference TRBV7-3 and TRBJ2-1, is GAGVSQTPSNKVTEKGKYVELRCDPISGHTALYWYRQSLGQGPEFLIYFQGTGAADDSGLPNDRFFAVRPEGSVSTLKIQRTERGDSAVYLCASSSQSYNEQFFGPGTRLTVL.

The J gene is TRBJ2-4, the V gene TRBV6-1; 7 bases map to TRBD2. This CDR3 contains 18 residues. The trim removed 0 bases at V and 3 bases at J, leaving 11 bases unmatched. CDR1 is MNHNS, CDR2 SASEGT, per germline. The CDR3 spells CASSEAGISRGYKNIQYF. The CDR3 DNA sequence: TGTGCCAGCAGTGAAGCGGGGATCTCGCGGGGGTACAAAAACATTCAGTACTTC.

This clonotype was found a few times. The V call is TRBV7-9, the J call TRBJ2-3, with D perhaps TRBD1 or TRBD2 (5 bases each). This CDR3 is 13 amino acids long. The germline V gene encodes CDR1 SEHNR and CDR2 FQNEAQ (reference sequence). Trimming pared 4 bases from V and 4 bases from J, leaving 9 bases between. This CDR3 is CASSSRGPDTQYF. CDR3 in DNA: TGTGCCAGCAGCTCGAGGGGTCCAGATACGCAGTATTTT. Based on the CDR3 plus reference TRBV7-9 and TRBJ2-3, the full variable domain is DTGVSQNPRHKITKRGQNVTFRCDPISEHNRLYWYRQTLGQGPEFLTYFQNEAQLEKSRLLSDRFSAERPKGSFSTLEIQRTEQGDSAMYLCASSSRGPDTQYFGPGTRLTVL.

CDR3 residues: CASSPRTDFNTEAFF. In DNA form, the CDR3 reads TGCGCCAGCAGCCCTAGGACAGATTTTAACACTGAAGCTTTCTTT. This rearrangement joins TRBV5-1 to TRBJ1-1; TRBD1 might be the D (6 bases). Germline V lookup: CDR1 SGHRS, CDR2 YFSETQ. Trimming removed 4 bases at V and 2 bases at J, with 15 bases between. The CDR3 sequence is 15 residues long.

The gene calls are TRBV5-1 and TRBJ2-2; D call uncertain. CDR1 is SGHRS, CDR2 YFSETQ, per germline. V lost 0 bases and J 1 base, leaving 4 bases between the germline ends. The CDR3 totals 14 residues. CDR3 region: CASSLAENTGELFF. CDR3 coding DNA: TGCGCCAGCAGCTTGGCGGAGAACACCGGGGAGCTGTTTTTT.

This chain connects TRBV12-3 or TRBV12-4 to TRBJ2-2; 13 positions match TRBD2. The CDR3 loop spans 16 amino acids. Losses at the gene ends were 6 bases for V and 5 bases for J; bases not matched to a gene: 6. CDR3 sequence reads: CASSFGLAGVTGELFF. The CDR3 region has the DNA TGTGCCAGCAGCTTCGGACTAGCGGGGGTAACCGGGGAGCTGTTTTTT.

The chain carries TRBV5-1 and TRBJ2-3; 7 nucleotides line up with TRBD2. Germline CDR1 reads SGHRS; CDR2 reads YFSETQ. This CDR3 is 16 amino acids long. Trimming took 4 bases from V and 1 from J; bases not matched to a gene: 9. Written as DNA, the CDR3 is TGCGCCAGCAGCGAGCATGGGGGGGATGGCACAGATACGCAGTATTTT. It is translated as CASSEHGGDGTDTQYF.

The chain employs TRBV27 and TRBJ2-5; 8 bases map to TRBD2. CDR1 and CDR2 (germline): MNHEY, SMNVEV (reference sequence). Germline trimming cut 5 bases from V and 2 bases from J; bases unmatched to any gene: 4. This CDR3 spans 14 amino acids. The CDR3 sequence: CASSRASGQETQYF. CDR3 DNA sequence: TGTGCCAGCAGTCGGGCTAGCGGGCAAGAGACCCAGTACTTC.

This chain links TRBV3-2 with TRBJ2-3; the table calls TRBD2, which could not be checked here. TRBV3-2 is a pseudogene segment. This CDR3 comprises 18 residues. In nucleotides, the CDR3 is TGTGCCAGCAGCCAAGATCCCGCTAGCGGGGGCCACACAGATACGCAGTATTTT. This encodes CASSQDPASGGHTDTQYF.

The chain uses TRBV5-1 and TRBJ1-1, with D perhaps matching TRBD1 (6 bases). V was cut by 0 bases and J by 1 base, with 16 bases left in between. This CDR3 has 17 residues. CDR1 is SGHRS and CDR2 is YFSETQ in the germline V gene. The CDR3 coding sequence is TGCGCCAGCAGCTTGGCGTCATTGGGCAGGGGGAACACTGAAGCTTTCTTT. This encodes CASSLASLGRGNTEAFF.

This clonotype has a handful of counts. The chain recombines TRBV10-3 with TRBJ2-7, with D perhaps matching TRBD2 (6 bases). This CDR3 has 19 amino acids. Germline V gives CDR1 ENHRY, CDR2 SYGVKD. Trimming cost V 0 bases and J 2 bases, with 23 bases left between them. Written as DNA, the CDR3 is TGTGCCATCAGTGAGTCGATTACGCAGGGACTTGTGGGGGCCTACGAGCAGTACTTC. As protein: CAISESITQGLVGAYEQYF.

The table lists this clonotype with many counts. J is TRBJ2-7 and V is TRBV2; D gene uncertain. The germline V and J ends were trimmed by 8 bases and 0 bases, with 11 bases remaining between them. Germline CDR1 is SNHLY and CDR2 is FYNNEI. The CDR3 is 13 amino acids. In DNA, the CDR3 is TGTGCCAGCGAAAGGGAAGCCTCCTACGAGCAGTACGTC. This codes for CASEREASYEQYV.

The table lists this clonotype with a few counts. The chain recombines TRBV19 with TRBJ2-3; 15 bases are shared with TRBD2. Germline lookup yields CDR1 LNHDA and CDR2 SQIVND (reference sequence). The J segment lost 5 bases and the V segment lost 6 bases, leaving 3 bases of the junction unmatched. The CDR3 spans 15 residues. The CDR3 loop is CASRTGLAGGDTQYF. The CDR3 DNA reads TGTGCCAGTAGAACGGGACTAGCGGGGGGAGATACGCAGTATTTT.

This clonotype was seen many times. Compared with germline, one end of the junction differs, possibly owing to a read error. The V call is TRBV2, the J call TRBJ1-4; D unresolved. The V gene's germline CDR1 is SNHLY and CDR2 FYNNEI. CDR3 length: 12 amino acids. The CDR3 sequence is CASSPLETGVHF. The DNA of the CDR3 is TGTGCCAGCAGTCCCTTGGAGACGGGTGTCCATTTT.

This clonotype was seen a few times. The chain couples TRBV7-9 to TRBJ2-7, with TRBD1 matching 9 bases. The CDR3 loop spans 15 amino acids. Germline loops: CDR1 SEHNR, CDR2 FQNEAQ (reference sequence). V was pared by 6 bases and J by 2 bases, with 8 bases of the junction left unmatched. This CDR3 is CASSPGQGTAYEQYF. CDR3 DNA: TGTGCCAGCAGTCCCGGACAGGGGACCGCCTACGAGCAGTACTTC.

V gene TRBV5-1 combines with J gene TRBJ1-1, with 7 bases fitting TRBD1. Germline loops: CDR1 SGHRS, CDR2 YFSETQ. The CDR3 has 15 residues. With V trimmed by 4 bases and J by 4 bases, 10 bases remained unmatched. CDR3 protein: CASSTGQAPGTEAFF. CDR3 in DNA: TGCGCCAGCAGCACAGGACAGGCACCCGGCACTGAAGCTTTCTTT.

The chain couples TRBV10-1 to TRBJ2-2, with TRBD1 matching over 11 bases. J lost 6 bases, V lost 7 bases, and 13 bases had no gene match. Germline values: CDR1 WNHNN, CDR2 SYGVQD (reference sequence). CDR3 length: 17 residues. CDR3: CASTHRDRGYDAGELFF. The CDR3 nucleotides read TGCGCCAGCACCCACCGGGACAGGGGGTATGACGCCGGGGAGCTGTTTTTT.